The T cell receptor beta chain described here comes from a study of blood T cell repertoires in COVID-19. The V gene lost 6 bases and the J gene lost 8 bases, with 13 bases spanning the gap. The CDR3 is 12 amino acids. The germline gives CDR1 MDHEN, CDR2 SYDVKM. Sequencing used immunoSEQ multiplex PCR; TCRdb keeps in-frame clones, though not all of them. The profile shows around 54,000 clones, 81% of them singletons. The source material was peripheral blood. The J gene is TRBJ1-2, the V gene TRBV28; no definite D call. This sequence was found in a woman aged 55-69 years with acute or convalescent COVID-19. The chain's CDR3 is CASSLRLVGYTF. The CDR3 DNA sequence: TGTGCCAGCAGCCTCCGACTGGTCGGCTACACCTTC.